Listed below are T cell receptor beta chains from one sample, sequenced in a study of blood T cell repertoires in COVID-19. Profiling relied on immunoSEQ multiplex PCR, and the TCRdb table lists in-frame clones only, not all of them. The sample has approximately 240,000 clones, approximately 86% seen once. The sample was PBMCs or T cells enriched from blood (not recorded which). The receptors stem from a woman aged 25 to 39 with acute COVID-19. The CDR3 runs from the conserved cysteine through the conserved F or W. A D gene is named only where the DNA matches it firmly. A clone size is listed for some rows: how often the clone was seen (once, few, many), or a class if it is expanded.

clone_size,d_call,v_call,j_call,cdr3_aa,cdr3_nt
.,TRBD1,TRBV7-9,TRBJ2-6,CASSRGQGSGANVLTF,TGTGCCAGCAGCCGGGGACAGGGGTCTGGGGCCAACGTCCTGACTTTC
once,TRBD1,TRBV4-1,TRBJ1-4,CASSLLGQGEKLFF,TGCGCCAGCAGCCTGCTGGGACAGGGAGAAAAACTGTTTTTT
.,.,TRBV28,TRBJ1-2,CASNSRREVYGYTF,TGTGCCAGCAACTCGAGGAGGGAGGTCTATGGCTACACCTTC
.,TRBD1,TRBV7-2,TRBJ2-2,CASSSGTGRAGELFF,TGTGCCAGCAGCTCCGGGACAGGGAGGGCCGGGGAGCTGTTTTTT
.,.,TRBV27,TRBJ2-5,CASSLSRVSSETQYF,TGTGCCAGCAGTTTATCGAGGGTCAGTTCCGAGACCCAGTACTTC
.,.,TRBV29-1,TRBJ2-3,CSVATGRTGDTQYF,TGCAGCGTTGCGACAGGACGGACCGGAGATACGCAGTATTTT
once,.,TRBV19,TRBJ2-2,CASGRPDRNTGELFF,TGTGCCAGCGGCCGACCCGACAGGAACACCGGGGAGCTGTTTTTT
.,.,TRBV5-1,TRBJ2-1,CASSLVGPEVNEQFF,TGCGCCAGCAGCTTGGTAGGCCCAGAGGTCAATGAGCAGTTCTTC
.,TRBD2,TRBV4-2,TRBJ2-1,CASSHTSGTYNEQFF,TGTGCCAGCAGCCACACTAGCGGGACCTACAATGAGCAGTTCTTC
.,.,TRBV28,TRBJ2-5,CASSVTQGLQETQYF,TGTGCCAGCAGTGTCACGCAGGGGCTCCAAGAGACCCAGTACTTC
.,TRBD1,TRBV29-1,TRBJ2-6,CSVPGQGALGANVLTF,TGCAGCGTACCGGGACAGGGGGCGCTTGGGGCCAACGTCCTGACTTTC
.,.,TRBV19,TRBJ2-2,CASSIYAANTGELFF,TGTGCCAGTAGTATCTATGCCGCGAACACCGGGGAGCTGTTTTTT
.,.,TRBV19,TRBJ2-2,CASSMRGQGGPGELFF,TGTGCCAGTAGTATGAGAGGGCAGGGGGGCCCCGGGGAGCTGTTTTTT
.,TRBD1,TRBV6-2/TRBV6-3,TRBJ2-7,CASSPGTARYEQYF,TGTGCCAGCAGCCCCGGGACAGCCCGCTACGAGCAGTACTTC
.,.,TRBV6-2/TRBV6-3,TRBJ2-1,CASSTSGNNEQFF,TGTGCCAGCAGCACCTCGGGGAACAATGAGCAGTTCTTC
.,.,TRBV14,TRBJ1-6,CASSYVLSINNSPLHF,TGTGCCAGCAGCTACGTCCTCTCTATCAATAATTCACCCCTCCACTTT
.,.,TRBV2,TRBJ2-7,CASRTSSYEQYF,TGTGCCAGCAGAACTAGCTCCTACGAGCAGTACTTC
.,TRBD2,TRBV2,TRBJ2-1,CASSDIAGASYNEQFF,TGTGCCAGCAGTGATATAGCGGGAGCCTCCTACAATGAGCAGTTCTTC
few,TRBD1,TRBV6-5,TRBJ1-5,CASSYTLGTDQPQHF,TGTGCCAGCAGTTACACTCTAGGGACAGATCAGCCCCAGCATTTT
.,TRBD2,TRBV28,TRBJ2-3,CASSNPGLAGIRVTDTQYF,TGTGCCAGCAGTAACCCGGGACTAGCGGGTATTCGGGTCACAGATACGCAGTATTTT
.,TRBD1,TRBV2,TRBJ1-4,CASRRGQGGEKLFF,TGTGCCAGCAGGCGGGGACAGGGCGGTGAAAAACTGTTTTTT
.,TRBD2,TRBV4-1,TRBJ2-7,CASSLTSGETYEQYF,TGCGCCAGCAGCCTTACTAGCGGGGAAACCTACGAGCAGTACTTC
.,TRBD2,TRBV4-3,TRBJ2-7,CASSPRGGGAYEQYF,TGCGCCAGCAGCCCTCGCGGGGGGGGCGCGTACGAGCAGTACTTC
.,TRBD1,TRBV3-1/TRBV3-2,TRBJ1-1,CASSRNWDRGTSQAFF,TGTGCCAGCAGCCGAAATTGGGACAGGGGTACGTCTCAGGCTTTCTTT
.,.,TRBV13,TRBJ1-3,CASSRLGAGNTIYF,TGTGCCAGCAGCAGGTTGGGGGCCGGAAACACCATATATTTT
.,TRBD2,TRBV5-1,TRBJ2-3,CASSLSPSGRMKDTQYF,TGCGCCAGCAGCTTGTCCCCTAGCGGGAGGATGAAGGATACGCAGTATTTT
.,.,TRBV7-2,TRBJ1-5,CASSLRANQPQHF,TGTGCCAGCAGCTTGAGGGCCAATCAGCCCCAGCATTTT
.,.,TRBV18,TRBJ1-4,CASSPTTADGKKLFF,TGTGCCAGCTCACCAACTACAGCGGACGGGAAGAAACTGTTTTTT
.,TRBD1,TRBV5-1,TRBJ1-4,CASSKEWTGVANEKLFF,TGCGCCAGCAGCAAAGAATGGACAGGGGTGGCTAATGAAAAACTGTTTTTT
.,.,TRBV12-2,TRBJ2-2,CASRPGLAGFDTGELFF,TGTGCAAGTCGCCCTGGACTAGCGGGGTTCGACACCGGGGAGCTGTTTTTT
.,TRBD1,TRBV2,TRBJ1-2,CASSMTGVYGYTF,TGTGCCAGCAGTATGACAGGGGTCTATGGCTACACCTTC
.,TRBD2,TRBV5-1,TRBJ2-1,CASSSGLAGGTTPYNEQFF,TGCGCCAGCAGCTCGGGACTAGCGGGGGGCACTACCCCATACAATGAGCAGTTCTTC